The TCR beta chain described here comes from a study of OX40 agonist ivuxolimab in advanced cancers. In terms of the full investigation: Ivuxolimab was a fully human IgG2 agonistic monoclonal antibody targeting the costimulatory receptor OX40 (CD134). Intravenous ivuxolimab was administered to patients every 2 weeks at six dose levels: 0.01, 0.1, 0.3, 1.5, 3 and 10 mg/kg. Among the roughly 50 dose-escalation patients, around 20 had hepatocellular carcinoma, roughly 15 melanoma, 9 renal cell carcinoma and 9 head and neck cancer. A male proportion of around 83% and a mean age of roughly 55 years, ranging from about 23 to 90, were recorded for the dose-escalation cohort. Prior anti-PD-1, anti-PD-L1 or anti-CTLA-4 therapy was permitted, and checkpoint inhibitors had been received by about two fifths of dose-escalation patients. Partial responses occurred in three dose-escalation patients, of whom one had hepatocellular carcinoma and two had cutaneous melanoma. Peripheral TCRbeta sequencing aimed to test whether ivuxolimab altered TCR sequence diversity and caused clonal T-cell expansion. The paper covers the monotherapy dose-escalation part of the phase I ivuxolimab trial, which included N of about 50 patients.

Patients with a history of autoimmune disease or receiving systemic immunosuppression were excluded from the trial. Peripheral blood for TCR sequencing was collected from all dose cohorts at baseline, on cycle 4 day 1, and on cycle 7 day 1. Samples were obtained from an open-label, multicenter, first-in-human phase I dose-escalation trial of ivuxolimab. Adults with locally advanced or metastatic head and neck squamous cell, hepatocellular, melanoma or renal cell carcinoma were enrolled in the trial. Before TCR sequencing, CD4+ and CD8+ T cells were separately sorted from peripheral blood. For CDR1 and CDR2, the germline V gene lists SQVTM and ANQGSEA. Trimming at the junction amounts to 4 bases on V and 10 bases on J, and the germline ends lie 19 bases apart. The CDR3 measures 14 amino acids from cysteine to phenylalanine. Solely the CDR3 DNA is kept, with 42 bases framed from the first base. Comments on this clone: It lacks a known antigen. No qualities accompany the bases; no much larger clone lies one base away.

For sequencing of the TCRbeta CDR3 region, genomic DNA was extracted from the sorted cells. TCRbeta CDR3 regions were sequenced using the immunoSEQ Assay. In its TCRdb copy, this immuneACCESS table keeps in-frame sequences only and misses some clones. Where compared with another copy, unresolved V genes explain less than half of these, and the others have no known cause. This sample has around 62,000 clones in its table, and around 80% of those were observed once. The ten largest clones represent around 1.5% of the sample. Study-wide conclusions, independent of this receptor: Low levels of normalized T-cell clonal expansion were also seen in some nonresponding patients. Partial responders in the 0.1-3.0 mg/kg groups had among the lowest normalized peripheral clonal expansion, especially among CD8+ T cells. After ivuxolimab, more expanded clones were found on average in CD8+ T cells than in CD4+ T cells. The antigen specificity of the peripheral T cells that underwent clonal expansion was not determined. At doses of 0.1 to 3.0 mg/kg, clonal expansion of both CD4+ and CD8+ T cells in blood was seen between baseline and week 6.

This TCR was recovered from an adult with an advanced solid tumor such as melanoma, head and neck, liver or kidney cancer. The input for sequencing was CD4+ or CD8+ T cells sorted from blood, taken in a trial of the OX40 agonist ivuxolimab. The rearranged chain carries TRBV29-1 and TRBJ1-4, with TRBD1 tentatively as D gene (6 bases match). The CDR3 in this case is CSVAPRGRGGKLFF. The nucleotide sequence reads TGCAGCGTTGCCCCACGGGGGCGCGGTGGAAAACTGTTTTTT.